This entry describes one T cell receptor (beta chain). This clonotype was counted only a few times. Which antigen it targets is not known. No much larger clone is present one base from it, and per-base qualities are unavailable. The sample is drawn from a study of tumor-infiltrating lymphocytes in oesophageal squamous cell carcinoma (dated by TCRdb to the mid-2010s). The CDR3 runs 15 amino acids, cysteine and phenylalanine included. Only the CDR3 portion is preserved as DNA: 45 bases, with reading frame beginning at the first base. V loses 5 bases at its end and J loses 1 base; junction bases beyond the gene matches: 7. The CDR1 and CDR2 encoded by the germline V gene are MDHEN and SYDVKM. The method was PCR. Sequencing was performed on an Illumina HiSeq 2000. In-frame beta chains were kept once TCRdb had trimmed the public reads at Q25 with fastp and called clones with MiXCR. Here each entry gathers all rows of one CDR3 protein and keeps the most common genes and DNA. The sample table shows approximately 12,000 distinct CDR3 sequences, and around 58% are seen once. The ten biggest clones cover 35% of the sample.

The chain links TRBV28 with TRBJ1-2; 7 junctional bases match TRBD1. This TCR was recovered from a male donor with esophageal squamous cell carcinoma. The sequencing input was esophageal tumor tissue. The CDR3 sequence is CASSAQGGHNYGYTF. The DNA sequence is TGTGCCAGCAGTGCTCAGGGGGGGCATAACTATGGCTACACCTTC.